This is a list of T cell receptor beta chains from one sample in a study of vaccination and CD4 T cells after COVID-19. Their antigen targets remain unknown. TCRdb processed the PCR reads anew with MiXCR; each CDR3 protein has one entry. The sample has 15,000 to 20,000 distinct CDR3 sequences; around 48% are singletons. The material sequenced was CD4+ T cells from blood, cultured in vitro, taken before SARS-CoV-2 vaccination. These receptors were taken from a human donor who had recovered from COVID-19. Each CDR3 is given with its conserved first and last residue. A D gene is named only where the DNA matches it firmly. Only some rows state a clone size, as once, few, many or a class for expanded clones.

j_call d_call v_call clone_size cdr3_nt cdr3_aa
TRBJ2-7 - TRBV7-9 once TGTGCCAGCAGCTTGACCGGGACGGACTCCTCCTACGAGCAGTACTTC CASSLTGTDSSYEQYF
TRBJ2-3 TRBD2 TRBV7-2 - TGTGCCAGCAGCGCTGCCGGGACTAACGCAGATACGCAGTATTTT CASSAAGTNADTQYF
TRBJ1-2 - TRBV6-2/TRBV6-3 - TGTGCCAGCAGTTACAAGGGGACTAACTATGGCTACACCTTC CASSYKGTNYGYTF
TRBJ2-1 TRBD2 TRBV20-1 once TGCAGTGCTAGAGATGAGGGGAGACTAGCGGGTACCTACAATGAGCAGTTCTTC CSARDEGRLAGTYNEQFF
TRBJ1-3 TRBD1 TRBV4-1 - TGCGCCAGCAGCCCAGCGGACAGGTCGAACACCATATATTTT CASSPADRSNTIYF
TRBJ2-3 TRBD2 TRBV20-1 - TGCAGTGCTTCCGGTAGCGGGAGTGCTCCCACAGATACGCAGTATTTT CSASGSGSAPTDTQYF
TRBJ1-1 - TRBV15 - TGTGCCACCAGCAGAGAACTGAACACTGAAGCTTTCTTT CATSRELNTEAFF
TRBJ1-1 - TRBV7-9 - TGTGCCAGCAGCCTACGCCCGGACGGGAACACTGAAGCTTTCTTT CASSLRPDGNTEAFF
TRBJ2-2 - TRBV20-1 - TGCAGTGCTAGAGCCAGGGTCACCGGGGAGCTGTTTTTT CSARARVTGELFF
TRBJ2-7 TRBD1 TRBV6-5 - TGTGCCAGCAGTTACTCGAGTGGGTCCGGACAGGCCTACGAGCAGTACTTC CASSYSSGSGQAYEQYF
TRBJ1-6 - TRBV7-9 - TGTGCCAGCAGCTTAGAGGGGAAGGCACCCCTCCACTTT CASSLEGKAPLHF
TRBJ2-4 - TRBV28 once TGTGCCAGCACCGTGGGGGTAGCCAAAAACATTCAGTACTTC CASTVGVAKNIQYF
TRBJ2-1 TRBD1 TRBV27 - TGTGCCAGCAGTTTAGGGACAGAATACAATGAGCAGTTCTTC CASSLGTEYNEQFF
TRBJ1-2 - TRBV7-2 few TGTGCCAGCAGTCCTAACGCGGGTGGCTACACCTTC CASSPNAGGYTF
TRBJ1-2 - TRBV7-8 once TGTGCCAGCAGCCGCCAGACAGGAAACTATGGCTACACCTTC CASSRQTGNYGYTF
TRBJ1-5 - TRBV27 few TGTGCCAGCCCCTTCGAGGGGGATGTTGTCGGCAATCAGCCCCAGCATTTT CASPFEGDVVGNQPQHF
TRBJ2-2 - TRBV11-1 - TGTGCCAGCCGTAGGCGGGTACTACCGAACACCGGGGAGCTGTTTTTT CASRRRVLPNTGELFF
TRBJ2-7 - TRBV21-1 few TGTGCCAGCAGCAAAGAACGCAGGGGGCTGAATGTGCAGTACTTC CASSKERRGLNVQYF
TRBJ2-1 - TRBV20-1 - TGCAGTGCTAAGGGGCACAATGAGCAGTTCTTC CSAKGHNEQFF
TRBJ2-5 TRBD2 TRBV27 few TGTGCCAGCACAAGAATAGCGGGAGGAGGAGAGACCCAGTACTTC CASTRIAGGGETQYF
TRBJ1-2 - TRBV6-1 - TGTGCCAGCAGTCCCCCGGAAGGGCCTTTCTATGGCTACACCTTC CASSPPEGPFYGYTF
TRBJ2-7 TRBD2 TRBV10-3 - TGTGCCATCAGTGAGTCCCGTGTTAGCGGGAGGGCCCACGAGCAGTACTTC CAISESRVSGRAHEQYF
TRBJ1-1 - TRBV15 - TGTGCCACCAGCAGAGAGACGGCAGGGTTGAACACTGAAGCTTTCTTT CATSRETAGLNTEAFF
TRBJ2-2 TRBD2 TRBV5-8 - TGTGCCAGCAGCCTCGGGACTAGGGGCACCGGGGAGCTGTTTTTT CASSLGTRGTGELFF
TRBJ2-3 TRBD1 TRBV11-3 - TGTGCCAGCAGCCAGACTACAGGGGTAGATACGCAGTATTTT CASSQTTGVDTQYF
TRBJ1-1 - TRBV19 - TGTGCCAGTAGTATTGATGCTGATTGGGAGACTGAAGCTTTCTTT CASSIDADWETEAFF
TRBJ1-5 TRBD1 TRBV19 few TGTGCCAGTAGTATAAAAGGACAGGGCGGGGGACAGCCCCAGCATTTT CASSIKGQGGGQPQHF
TRBJ2-3 TRBD2 TRBV15 - TGTGCCACCAGCAGAGATCTGGCGGCTAGCGGGAGAAGCGCAGATACGCAGTATTTT CATSRDLAASGRSADTQYF
TRBJ2-7 TRBD1 TRBV27 - TGTGCCAGCAGTTCCTTACCCTCTTGGACAGGGAGATACGAGCAGTACTTC CASSSLPSWTGRYEQYF
TRBJ1-2 - TRBV6-2/TRBV6-3 once TGTGCCAGCAGTTCCCTCGGGGGCTACACCTTC CASSSLGGYTF
TRBJ1-3 - TRBV7-6 - TGTGCCAGCACCTTAGGGGGGGCGAGTCCTGGAAACACCATATATTTT CASTLGGASPGNTIYF
TRBJ1-2 - TRBV24-1 few TGTGCCACCAGTGCCCCCGCGGGGGGCTACACCTTC CATSAPAGGYTF
TRBJ1-5 - TRBV19 few TGTGCCAGTAGTAGTTCAGGGAGCAATCAGCCCCAGCATTTT CASSSSGSNQPQHF
TRBJ1-2 - TRBV12-3/TRBV12-4 once TGTGCCAGCAGTTCATCAGGGTACGGCTACACCTTC CASSSSGYGYTF
TRBJ2-1 TRBD2 TRBV2 - TGTGCCAGCAGTGGGCTAGCGGGGGGGAATCCCTACAATGAGCAGTTCTTC CASSGLAGGNPYNEQFF
TRBJ1-2 - TRBV6-1 - TGTGCCAGCAGCCCCCGACACCAAGGTGGCTACACCTTC CASSPRHQGGYTF
TRBJ2-5 - TRBV11-1 - TGTGCCAGCAAGAGGCAGATCCAAGAGACCCAGTACTTC CASKRQIQETQYF
TRBJ2-3 TRBD1 TRBV15 few TGTGCCACCAGCAGAGGGACAGGGGAACCAGATACGCAGTATTTT CATSRGTGEPDTQYF
TRBJ1-5 - TRBV7-2 few TGTGCCAGCAGCTTAGTTGCGCGGCAGGGTCAACAGCCCCAGCATTTT CASSLVARQGQQPQHF
TRBJ2-7 TRBD1 TRBV6-1 - TGTGCCAGCATGGGACAGGGCGGCAACGAGCAGTACTTC CASMGQGGNEQYF
TRBJ2-4 - TRBV7-2 - TGTGCCAGCAGCTTACCAGGGGAGCAGGGGCTAGGAAACATTCAGTACTTC CASSLPGEQGLGNIQYF